A single sample gave rise to the 25 T cell receptor beta chains below, sequenced in a study of molecular identifiers for immune sequencing clone quantification. Each CDR3 protein gets one entry after TCRdb re-called the PCR reads with MiXCR. The sample lists about 500,000 distinct CDR3 sequences; about a fifth were seen once. Sequencing input: naive CD8+ T cells from blood, with Jurkat cell RNA spiked in. Specified subset: FACS-sorted CD8+CD4-CCR7+CD45RA+ naive T cells. The receptor source for this set is a human donor in good health. Some libraries in this study had Jurkat cell RNA spiked in.

This chain uses TRBV12-3 or TRBV12-4 with TRBJ2-7; a weak D match, TRBD2 (5 bases). CDR3 length: 14 amino acids. V lost 1 base and J lost 9, with 16 bases in between. CDR3 nucleotide sequence: TGTGCCAGCAGTTTAGGGACTCAACACCCGGGGCAGTACTTC. It is translated as CASSLGTQHPGQYF.

This clonotype has at least ten counts. The J gene is TRBJ2-7, the V gene TRBV7-9; D remains unclear. Germline-derived CDR1 and CDR2 are SEHNR and FQNEAQ (reference sequence). The CDR3 runs to 13 residues. V was cut by 5 bases and J by 3 bases, with 11 bases left in between. CDR3: CASSRESVYEQYF. The DNA for the CDR3 is TGTGCCAGCAGCAGAGAATCGGTCTACGAGCAGTACTTC. The complete variable domain, with remaining parts taken from reference TRBV7-9 and TRBJ2-7, reads DTGVSQNPRHKITKRGQNVTFRCDPISEHNRLYWYRQTLGQGPEFLTYFQNEAQLEKSRLLSDRFSAERPKGSFSTLEIQRTEQGDSAMYLCASSRESVYEQYFGPGTRLTVT.

This clonotype was recorded a few times. V gene TRBV6-2 or TRBV6-3 combines with J gene TRBJ2-1, with TRBD1 matching 9 bases. CDR1 and CDR2 (germline): MNHEY, SVGEGT. With 4 bases clipped from V and 7 bases from J, the junction kept 5 bases outside the gene matches. This CDR3 has 14 amino acids. The CDR3 here is CASSFGTGSNEQFF. The CDR3 coding sequence is TGTGCCAGCAGTTTCGGGACAGGGTCGAATGAGCAGTTCTTC.

The V gene is TRBV11-3, the J gene TRBJ1-1; maybe TRBD1 (5 bases). V was pared by 5 bases and J by 5 bases, with 15 bases between. Per germline, CDR1 SGHNT and CDR2 YENEEA. The CDR3 length is 14 residues. The CDR3: CASSPGWGETEAFF. The CDR3 DNA sequence: TGTGCCAGCAGCCCAGGATGGGGGGAGACTGAAGCTTTCTTT.

Worth noting for this clonotype: A single base separates this from a much larger clone, so it may be a read error. This chain connects TRBV29-1 to TRBJ2-5; no definite D call. The germline V and J ends were trimmed by 0 bases and 7 bases, with 12 bases remaining between them. Germline V gene sequence: CDR1 SQVTM, CDR2 ANQGSEA. The length of the CDR3 is 13 residues. CDR3 sequence (DNA): TGCAGCGTTGAAGATCCCGGAGAGAGGACCCAGTACTTC. It is translated as CSVEDPGERTQYF.

The gene calls are TRBV7-9 and TRBJ2-5; D is unresolved. Germline V gives CDR1 SEHNR, CDR2 FQNEAQ (reference sequence). Trimming removed 2 bases from V and 1 base from J, with 5 bases in between. The CDR3 loop spans 13 amino acids. The CDR3 is CASSLYSQETQYF. The CDR3 DNA sequence: TGTGCCAGCAGCTTATACAGCCAAGAGACCCAGTACTTC.

This clonotype was detected ten times or more. V gene TRBV7-6 combines with J gene TRBJ1-1; D unresolved. The CDR3 is 12 amino acids. V lost 4 bases and J 5 bases, leaving 8 bases between the germline ends. Germline assignment: CDR1 SGHVS and CDR2 FNYEAQ. The CDR3 protein is CASSSDSTEAFF. The CDR3 region has the DNA TGTGCCAGCAGCTCAGACTCGACTGAAGCTTTCTTT.

This clonotype was recorded a few times. CDR3 amino acids: CASSRVGVGTEAFF. CDR3 in DNA: TGTGCCAGCTCAAGGGTGGGGGTTGGCACTGAAGCTTTCTTT. The chain carries TRBV2 and TRBJ1-1; perhaps TRBD1 as D (5 bases). Germline V gene data show CDR1 as SNHLY and CDR2 as FYNNEI. Trimming removed 8 bases at V and 4 bases at J, with 17 bases between. The CDR3 totals 14 residues.

This clonotype has a count of ten or more. The chain joins TRBV15 to TRBJ2-7, with 9 bases aligning to TRBD1. V lost 4 bases, J lost 7 bases, and 2 bases stayed unmatched. Germline V gene data show CDR1 as LNHNV and CDR2 as YYDKDF (reference sequence). The CDR3 loop spans 12 amino acids. The CDR3 region is CATSTGQGEQYF. In DNA, the CDR3 is TGTGCCACCAGCACAGGACAGGGGGAGCAGTACTTC.

This clonotype has ten or more counts. CDR3 nucleotides: TGTGCCATCAGTGAAAGGTTAGAGAACACTGAAGCTTTCTTT. It is translated as CAISERLENTEAFF. The chain is built from TRBV10-3 and TRBJ1-1, with no clear D. Looked up from germline, CDR1 is ENHRY and CDR2 is SYGVKD. The CDR3 covers 14 residues. V dropped 3 bases and J dropped 1 base, with 9 bases sitting between them.

The chain carries TRBV7-9 and TRBJ2-6, with D possibly matching TRBD1 (5 bases). Germline V gene sequence: CDR1 SEHNR, CDR2 FQNEAQ (reference sequence). V gave up 4 bases and J gave up 3 bases, with 7 bases separating them. The CDR3 is 14 amino acids. The CDR3 sequence: CASSSGHGANVLTF. The CDR3 DNA is TGTGCCAGCAGCTCAGGGCATGGGGCCAACGTCCTGACTTTC.

The CDR3 DNA sequence: TGCAGCGTTGAAGTGGGAGAGTACACTGAAGCTTTCTTT. Protein: CSVEVGEYTEAFF. The chain is built from TRBV29-1 and TRBJ1-1; D ambiguous. V was trimmed by 1 base and J by 3 bases, leaving 9 bases between them. Germline CDR1 and CDR2: SQVTM and ANQGSEA. The CDR3 runs to 13 residues.

There are many counts of this clonotype. The rearrangement uses TRBV7-9 and TRBJ2-2; D is tentatively TRBD1 or TRBD2 (5 bases each). This CDR3 contains 17 residues. Between the trimmed V and J ends, which lost 1 base and 5 bases, there was a span of 17 bases. Germline CDR1 SEHNR, CDR2 FQNEAQ (reference sequence). In nucleotides, the CDR3 is TGTGCCAGCAGCTTAGTCGGTGTGCCCGAGGGGACCGGGGAGCTGTTTTTT. It specifies CASSLVGVPEGTGELFF. Together with reference TRBV7-9 and TRBJ2-2, the CDR3 gives the full variable domain: DTGVSQNPRHKITKRGQNVTFRCDPISEHNRLYWYRQTLGQGPEFLTYFQNEAQLEKSRLLSDRFSAERPKGSFSTLEIQRTEQGDSAMYLCASSLVGVPEGTGELFFGEGSRLTVL.

This clonotype was observed a few times. The chain is built from TRBV2 and TRBJ1-5; D is ambiguous. The CDR3 consists of 16 residues. Germline values: CDR1 SNHLY, CDR2 FYNNEI. Trimming stripped 1 base from V and 0 bases from J, with 10 bases between. CDR3 sequence (DNA): TGTGCCAGCAGTGAAGAATGGACTGGTAGCAATCAGCCCCAGCATTTT. It encodes CASSEEWTGSNQPQHF.

The chain recombines TRBV5-1 with TRBJ2-7, with D hard to call. Looked up from germline, CDR1 is SGHRS and CDR2 is YFSETQ. Trimming left V 4 bases short and J 3 bases short, with 17 bases between. The CDR3 consists of 15 residues. The chain's CDR3 is CASSRPGLAGYEQYF. CDR3 nucleotide sequence: TGCGCCAGCAGCAGACCGGGTCTCGCCGGCTACGAGCAGTACTTC.

This clonotype was seen only a few times. The chain recombines TRBV20-1 with TRBJ2-7, with 10 bases identical to TRBD1. Losses at the gene ends were 0 bases for V and 2 bases for J; bases not matched to a gene: 4. The CDR3 extends over 15 amino acids. Germline V gene lookup returns CDR1 DFQATT and CDR2 SNEGSKA (reference sequence). Here the CDR3 DNA reads TGCAGTGCTAGAGATAGCGGACAGGGGGCCTACGAGCAGTACTTC. It specifies CSARDSGQGAYEQYF.

This clonotype was seen a handful of times. The chain employs TRBV6-2 or TRBV6-3 and TRBJ2-7; the D gene is possibly TRBD2 (7 bases). Germline CDR1 MNHEY, CDR2 SVGEGT. The germline V and J ends were trimmed by 2 bases and 2 bases, with 16 bases remaining between them. This CDR3 is built from 16 residues. The CDR3 DNA reads TGTGCCAGCAGTTACCCCTGGAGGGGGGGTGCCTACGAGCAGTACTTC. Amino acid sequence: CASSYPWRGGAYEQYF.

Ten or more counts support this clonotype. The chain joins TRBV7-6 to TRBJ2-3; 10 bases align to TRBD2. The CDR3 is made up of 14 amino acids. CDR1 is SGHVS and CDR2 is FNYEAQ in the germline V gene. V lost 6 bases, J lost 5 bases, and 5 bases stayed unmatched. CDR3 in amino acids: CASSLAGVIDTQYF. The CDR3 nucleotides are TGTGCCAGCAGTCTAGCGGGAGTGATAGATACGCAGTATTTT.

The table lists this clonotype with a few counts. The chain combines TRBV6-5 with TRBJ1-2; TRBD1 might be the D (6 bases). V shed 2 bases and J shed 5 bases, with 18 bases lying between them. The germline V gene encodes CDR1 MNHEY and CDR2 SVGAGI. The CDR3 length is 16 residues. Here the CDR3 DNA reads TGTGCCAGCAGTTACGACATTGAGCGGACAGTATATGGCTACACCTTC. Amino acids: CASSYDIERTVYGYTF.

The table lists this clonotype with many counts. The chain couples TRBV4-3 to TRBJ2-3; the D is unclear. Trimming removed 1 base from V and 0 bases from J, with 20 bases in between. Germline loops: CDR1 LGHNA, CDR2 YSLEER. The CDR3 length is 19 residues. CDR3 bases: TGCGCCAGCAGCCAAGTTTTTCGGTCCGGGCGGCCTAGCACAGATACGCAGTATTTT. Amino acid sequence: CASSQVFRSGRPSTDTQYF.

This clonotype occurred many times. This CDR3 is CASSTSSGLSSYEQYF. CDR3 nucleotides: TGTGCCAGCAGCACCTCTAGCGGCTTAAGCTCCTACGAGCAGTACTTC. This chain joins TRBV5-4 and TRBJ2-7; 7 bases are a match to TRBD2. Trimming cost V 4 bases and J 0 bases; bases outside gene matches: 10. CDR1 SGHNT and CDR2 YYREEE come from the germline V gene (reference sequence). This CDR3 contains 16 residues.

Worth noting for this clonotype: A read error may explain this, as a much larger clone is one base away. The chain couples TRBV4-3 to TRBJ2-7; D unresolved. The CDR3 is 15 residues long. Germline V gives CDR1 LGHNA, CDR2 YSLEER. The CDR3 loop is CASSQVWGTTYEQHF. In DNA form, the CDR3 reads TGCGCCAGCAGCCAAGTTTGGGGTACAACCTACGAGCAGCACTTC.

In regard to this clonotype: Because the CDR3 is missing its conserved closing phenylalanine or tryptophan, this is likely a read error. The chain has TRBV2 and TRBJ2-7, with 10 bases matching TRBD1. CDR1 and CDR2 (germline): SNHLY, FYNNEI. The CDR3 contains 16 residues. After removal of 2 bases from V and 2 bases from J, the junction contained 6 bases not matched to a gene. CDR3: CASSERWDRGPYEQYS. The CDR3, as DNA: TGTGCCAGCAGTGAAAGGTGGGACAGGGGACCCTACGAGCAGTACTCC.

With regard to this clonotype: This CDR3 is missing its conserved last phenylalanine or tryptophan, likely due to a read error. The chain is built from TRBV20-1 and TRBJ2-7; maybe TRBD1 (6 bases). The V gene's germline CDR1 is DFQATT and CDR2 SNEGSKA (reference sequence). The germline V and J ends were trimmed by 3 bases and 6 bases, with 12 bases remaining between them. CDR3 length: 12 amino acids. The CDR3: CSASNQGSEQYS. The DNA of the CDR3 is TGCAGTGCTAGTAATCAGGGGTCCGAGCAGTACTCC.

This chain connects TRBV5-1 to TRBJ2-1; 7 positions agree with TRBD1. The CDR3 is made up of 17 amino acids. The germline CDR1 and CDR2 sequences are SGHRS and YFSETQ. J gave up 8 bases and V 2 bases, and 16 bases lay outside the gene matches. The CDR3 spells CASSFWFPGQPNDEQFF. Written as DNA, the CDR3 is TGCGCCAGCAGCTTCTGGTTCCCGGGACAGCCGAACGATGAGCAGTTCTTC.